These 26 T cell receptor beta chains share one sample of origin, sequenced in a study of shared clonotypes between healthy human individuals. CD8 cells classed as naive were CD45RO-negative and positively selected for CCR7, excluding terminally differentiated effector memory CD45RA+ cells. Here immunoSEQ multiplex PCR was the method, and the copy in TCRdb shows in-frame clones only, minus some. The profile shows some 2.1 million clones, about 95% of them singletons. The sample consisted of naive CD8+ T cells sorted from blood. These receptors were collected from a man aged 18 to 35 in good health.

Regarding this clone: This may be a read error, as it is one base from a much larger clone. Other nucleotide sequences from this sample produce the same CDR3. This sequence joins TRBV4-1 and TRBJ2-7, with TRBD1 as a possible D gene (6 bases). In germline, CDR1 is MGHRA, CDR2 YSYEKL. The CDR3 consists of 13 residues. Trimming took 4 bases from V and 0 from J, leaving 7 bases between them. The CDR3 DNA follows: TGCGCCAGCAGCCTGGACAGCTCCTACGAGCAGTACTTC. Translated, it gives CASSLDSSYEQYF.

This clone was counted once. Other nucleotide sequences from this sample produce the same CDR3. The chain uses TRBV11-2 and TRBJ1-1; D ambiguous. Deletions cut 6 bases from V and 4 bases from J, with 6 bases between. From germline, CDR1 is SGHAT and CDR2 FQNNGV. The CDR3 covers 11 residues. The CDR3 nucleotides are TGTGCCAGCAGTTGGGGCACTGAAGCTTTCTTT. It specifies CASSWGTEAFF.

This rearrangement joins TRBV15 to TRBJ2-2, with unresolved D. Trimming shortened V by 0 bases and J by 6 bases, and 5 bases separated the two germline ends. Per the germline V gene, CDR1 is LNHNV and CDR2 is YYDKDF (reference sequence). The CDR3 is made up of 13 amino acids. CDR3: CATSRDRAGELFF. CDR3 nucleotides: TGTGCCACCAGCAGAGATCGGGCCGGGGAGCTGTTTTTT.

This rearrangement joins TRBV30 to TRBJ2-2; 9 bases match TRBD1. The CDR3 totals 13 residues. Per germline, CDR1 GTSNPN and CDR2 SVGIG (reference sequence). The CDR3 DNA reads as TGTGTTATAGACAGGGGGGATACCGGGGAGCTGTTTTTT. Translation: CVIDRGDTGELFF. Full variable domain (rest looked up from reference TRBV30 and TRBJ2-2): SQTIHQWPATLVQPVGSPLSLECTVEGTSNPNLYWYRQAAGRGLQLLFYSVGIGQISSEVPQNLSASRPQDRQFILSSKKLLLSDSGFYLCVIDRGDTGELFFGEGSRLTVL.

Notes on this clone: Other DNA sequences in this specimen translate into the identical CDR3. The chain couples TRBV5-4 to TRBJ2-5, with 9 bases aligning to TRBD1. With 0 bases clipped from V and 3 bases from J, the junction kept 3 bases outside the gene matches. The CDR3 covers 15 residues. CDR1 and CDR2 from the germline V gene are SGHNT and YYREEE (reference sequence). In nucleotides, the CDR3 is TGTGCCAGCAGCTTGGTCGGGACAGGGAAAGAGACCCAGTACTTC. The encoded protein is CASSLVGTGKETQYF.

The chain carries TRBV2 and TRBJ2-3; D might be TRBD1 or TRBD2, each matching 5 bases. Germline CDR1 SNHLY, CDR2 FYNNEI. Trimming took 6 bases from V and 0 from J, leaving 19 bases between them. The CDR3 spans 17 residues. CDR3 sequence: CASSTDAGTGSTDTQYF. The CDR3 nucleotides are TGTGCCAGCAGCACTGATGCCGGGACCGGGAGCACAGATACGCAGTATTTT.

This chain links TRBV9 with TRBJ2-7; D not resolved. Germline CDR1 and CDR2: SGDLS and YYNGEE. The CDR3 is 16 amino acids. V was pared by 1 base and J by 1 base, with 15 bases between. CDR3 sequence: CASSVPNTLPSYEQYF. CDR3 nucleotide sequence: TGTGCCAGCAGCGTACCTAATACCTTACCTTCCTACGAGCAGTACTTC.

CDR3 protein: CASRLEGMGNQPQHF. CDR3 DNA: TGTGCCAGCAGACTGGAGGGTATGGGCAATCAGCCCCAGCATTTT. The J gene is TRBJ1-5, the V gene TRBV5-5; unclear D gene. The length of the CDR3 is 15 residues. Per germline, CDR1 SGHKS and CDR2 YYEKEE (reference sequence). The V gene lost 5 bases and the J gene lost 2 bases, with 14 bases spanning the gap.

V and J are TRBV19 and TRBJ1-1; D ambiguous. The V and J ends lost 3 bases and 9 bases respectively, with 11 bases between them. Germline lookup yields CDR1 LNHDA and CDR2 SQIVND (reference sequence). The CDR3 has 12 amino acids. CDR3 amino acids: CASSMNFEKAFF. CDR3 in DNA: TGTGCCAGTAGTATGAACTTTGAGAAAGCTTTCTTT.

The chain employs TRBV7-9 and TRBJ1-1, with no clear D. Germline CDR1 SEHNR, CDR2 FQNEAQ (reference sequence). Trimming cost V 1 base and J 1 base, with 7 bases left between them. The CDR3 is made up of 14 amino acids. This CDR3 reads CASSLVRQNTEAFF. The CDR3 DNA follows: TGTGCCAGCAGCTTAGTGAGGCAGAACACTGAAGCTTTCTTT. The full variable domain, completed using reference TRBV7-9 and TRBJ1-1, is DTGVSQNPRHKITKRGQNVTFRCDPISEHNRLYWYRQTLGQGPEFLTYFQNEAQLEKSRLLSDRFSAERPKGSFSTLEIQRTEQGDSAMYLCASSLVRQNTEAFFGQGTRLTVV.

This rearrangement joins TRBV5-1 to TRBJ2-7; 8 bases agree with TRBD1. The V and J ends lost 5 bases and 5 bases, in that order; junction bases with no gene match: 15. The CDR3 extends over 16 amino acids. Germline assignment: CDR1 SGHRS and CDR2 YFSETQ. This CDR3 is CASRDLLGQGRDEQYF. The CDR3 DNA sequence: TGCGCCAGCAGAGATCTTCTCGGACAGGGAAGGGACGAGCAGTACTTC.

About this clone: Other DNA sequences in the sample encode the same CDR3. This chain uses TRBV7-9 with TRBJ2-5; the D is unclear. The germline CDR1 and CDR2 sequences are SEHNR and FQNEAQ (reference sequence). Deletions cut 1 base from V and 5 bases from J, with 5 bases between. This CDR3 region has 12 residues. The CDR3 region has the DNA TGTGCCAGCAGCTTAGGGGCCGAGACCCAGTACTTC. It specifies CASSLGAETQYF.

The chain links TRBV5-5 to TRBJ2-5; no clear D gene. Germline V gives CDR1 SGHKS, CDR2 YYEKEE (reference sequence). The CDR3 is made up of 13 amino acids. V shed 7 bases and J shed 0 bases, with 10 bases lying between them. As DNA, the CDR3 is TGTGCCAGCCTACTGGACGACCAAGAGACCCAGTACTTC. This translates into CASLLDDQETQYF.

The chain combines TRBV21-1 with TRBJ2-6; the D segment call TRBD2 is taken from the table without a DNA check. TRBV21-1 is an annotated pseudogene. CDR3 length: 17 residues. CDR3 nucleotides: TGTGCCAGCAGCTTAAGAGGGGGGGCCTCTGGGGCCAACGTCCTGACTTTC. This translates into CASSLRGGASGANVLTF.

A note on this clone: Other DNA sequences in the same sample also yield this CDR3. The V call is TRBV30, the J call TRBJ2-7; the D gene is possibly TRBD2 (6 bases). CDR3 length equals 13 residues. From germline, CDR1 is GTSNPN and CDR2 SVGIG (reference sequence). Deletions cut 0 bases from V and 4 bases from J, with 10 bases between. In DNA, the CDR3 is TGTGCCTGGAGTGTCGGCGGGGAATACGAGCAGTACTTC. Its protein is CAWSVGGEYEQYF.

This chain links TRBV27 with TRBJ2-5, with a weak D call TRBD2 (6 bases). In germline, CDR1 is MNHEY, CDR2 SMNVEV (reference sequence). V was cut by 2 bases and J by 0 bases, with 10 bases left in between. The CDR3 length is 15 residues. CDR3 sequence: CASSLEGRYQETQYF. CDR3 sequence (DNA): TGTGCCAGCAGTTTAGAGGGGAGGTACCAAGAGACCCAGTACTTC.

The chain uses TRBV19 and TRBJ1-2; no reliable D call. The CDR3 is 10 amino acids. The V end lost 2 bases, the J end lost 6 bases, and 1 base lay between the germline ends. In germline, CDR1 is LNHDA, CDR2 SQIVND (reference sequence). The CDR3: CASSIHGYTF. CDR3 DNA: TGTGCCAGTAGTATACATGGCTACACCTTC. Variable domain in full (rest from reference TRBV19 and TRBJ1-2): DGGITQSPKYLFRKEGQNVTLSCEQNLNHDAMYWYRQDPGQGLRLIYYSQIVNDFQKGDIAEGYSVSREKKESFPLTVTSAQKNPTAFYLCASSIHGYTFGSGTRLTVV.

The V and J genes are TRBV27 and TRBJ2-2, with 12 positions matching TRBD2. The V gene end was trimmed by 4 bases and the J gene end by 8 bases; junction bases not matched to a gene: 8. This CDR3 spans 16 amino acids. Germline values: CDR1 MNHEY, CDR2 SMNVEV (reference sequence). The CDR3, as DNA: TGTGCCAGCAGTTCTAGACTAGCGGGAGTCGGTGGGGAGCTGTTTTTT. This codes for CASSSRLAGVGGELFF.

The V and J genes are TRBV5-4 and TRBJ2-3; D assignment may be TRBD1 or TRBD2 (5 bases each). Trimming stripped 4 bases from V and 6 bases from J, with 18 bases between. Germline values: CDR1 SGHNT, CDR2 YYREEE (reference sequence). The CDR3 consists of 15 residues. The CDR3 spells CASSRDLSAGDTQYF. The CDR3 nucleotides are TGTGCCAGCAGCCGGGACCTTTCCGCGGGCGATACGCAGTATTTT.

V and J are TRBV5-1 and TRBJ2-1; no definite D call. The germline V gene has CDR1 SGHRS and CDR2 YFSETQ. V gave up 1 base and J gave up 5 bases, with 16 bases separating them. CDR3 size: 16 residues. The CDR3 nucleotides are TGCGCCAGCAGCTTGTATTTTGACCCTACCAACAATGAGCAGTTCTTC. Its translation is CASSLYFDPTNNEQFF.

The chain links TRBV18 to TRBJ2-2; D unclear. The V gene's germline CDR1 is KGHSH and CDR2 LQKENI. The CDR3 consists of 14 residues. Trimming pared 3 bases from V and 0 bases from J, leaving 5 bases between. The CDR3 loop reads CASSPESNTGELFF. CDR3 nucleotide sequence: TGTGCCAGCTCACCCGAGTCGAACACCGGGGAGCTGTTTTTT.

The chain employs TRBV5-6 and TRBJ1-2, with no clear D. The CDR3 is 15 amino acids. From germline, CDR1 is SGHDT and CDR2 YYEEEE. Trimming removed 4 bases from V and 0 bases from J, with 13 bases in between. In nucleotides, the CDR3 is TGTGCCAGCAGCGACTTAGCAGGTCCTAACTATGGCTACACCTTC. Translated, it gives CASSDLAGPNYGYTF.

V and J are TRBV6-6 and TRBJ2-5; D is unresolved. Germline lookup yields CDR1 MNHNY and CDR2 SVGAGI (reference sequence). Deletions cut 7 bases from V and 0 bases from J, with 12 bases between. The CDR3 covers 14 residues. CDR3 region: CASTWQANQETQYF. CDR3 DNA: TGTGCCAGCACTTGGCAGGCTAACCAAGAGACCCAGTACTTC.

The chain employs TRBV2 and TRBJ1-2; D gene uncertain. V lost 5 bases, J lost 8 bases, and 6 bases lay in between. Germline V lookup: CDR1 SNHLY, CDR2 FYNNEI. The CDR3 loop spans 10 amino acids. The CDR3 spells CASSLEGYTF. The CDR3 region has the DNA TGTGCCAGCAGTCTCGAGGGCTACACCTTC.

V gene TRBV5-4 combines with J gene TRBJ2-7; 7 nucleotides align to TRBD1. Unmatched junction bases numbered 6, after V lost 0 bases and J lost 3 bases. The CDR3 is made up of 15 amino acids. CDR1 is SGHNT, CDR2 YYREEE, per germline (reference sequence). CDR3 DNA sequence: TGTGCCAGCAGCTTGGGACAGGGACGAAACTACGAGCAGTACTTC. This codes for CASSLGQGRNYEQYF.

The chain employs TRBV6-5 and TRBJ1-2; perhaps TRBD1 as D (5 bases). The CDR3 consists of 12 residues. Germline V gene lookup returns CDR1 MNHEY and CDR2 SVGAGI. The ends were cut back, 8 bases at V and 5 bases at J, with 12 bases in the middle. CDR3 coding DNA: TGTGCCAGCTTCGGGACCCAATATGGCTACACCTTC. Its translation: CASFGTQYGYTF.